Included here is one TCR beta chain sequence, with context. Authors' data handling: Reference gene primer amplification yielded estimated nucleated cell counts. Sequencing was performed with immunoSEQ multiplex PCR; in TCRdb, only in-frame clones are kept and a portion is missing. For V, J and clone size, that table is used; D and trimming come from the DNA. The table includes 150,000 to 250,000 clones, 70% to 85% detected once. The data were taken from a study of blood T cell repertoires in COVID-19. Study in general: Acute and convalescent COVID-19 specimens originated in the United States, Italy and Spain.

After removal of 6 bases from V and 0 bases from J, the junction contained 11 bases not matched to a gene. The CDR3 contains 15 residues. Germline assignment: CDR1 SQVTM and CDR2 ANQGSEA. This sequence joins TRBV29-1 and TRBJ2-7; TRBD2 aligns across 7 bases. The sample comprised peripheral blood. This TCR derives from a human donor with acute or convalescent COVID-19. The donor label of this sample is uncertain. CDR3 sequence: CSVRTWLADSYEQYF. In nucleotides, the CDR3 is TGCAGCGTACGCACCTGGCTAGCGGACTCCTACGAGCAGTACTTC.